A single T cell receptor (beta chain) is shown here with its context. Antigen unknown. Germline loops: CDR1 MGHRA, CDR2 YSYEKL. The CDR3 has 14 amino acids. V was trimmed by 1 base and J by 2 bases, leaving 6 bases between them. This entry belongs to a study of T cell responses to AZD1222 COVID-19 vaccine. Clones were read by immunoSEQ multiplex PCR, and TCRdb kept only the in-frame ones, dropping some. The sample shows around 88,000 clones, roughly 91% of them seen only once. Study-level points and caveats: Following two doses of AZD1222, Spike-specific TCR breadth and depth rose. Dominant at 160-218 and 743-854, vaccine-associated CD4 TCRs also spanned spike. Just a handful of people given AZD1222 tested seropositive at baseline. Scientists sampled the repertoires only once the peak T cell response had passed.

The TCR comes from an adult in good health. The sequences come from peripheral blood, collected on day 0 of MenACWY control vaccination. This chain uses TRBV4-1 with TRBJ1-5; D gene unclear. CDR3 bases: TGCGCCAGCAGCCAAGTGGACGGCAATCAGCCCCAGCATTTT. Protein product: CASSQVDGNQPQHF.